This T cell receptor beta chain emerged from a study of cytomegalovirus exposure and HLA in healthy donors. Study-wide context: It was reported in a later analysis that the 120 validation repertoires used the same platform as the approximately 620 first-cohort repertoires. Study conclusions and caveats: High sensitivity and specificity were reportedly achieved when the classifier diagnosed cytomegalovirus status.

The protocol was immunoSEQ multiplex PCR, while the TCRdb copy is restricted to in-frame clones and leaves out a portion. The sample lists about 200,000 clones; around 80% were seen once. CDR1 SGHRS and CDR2 YFSETQ come from the germline V gene. CDR3 size: 17 residues. V was pared by 4 bases and J by 2 bases, with 11 bases of the junction left unmatched. Remarks on this clone: The antigen is undetermined.

The receptor was derived from a woman in her 30s in good health and CMV-seropositive. The V gene is TRBV5-1, the J gene TRBJ1-2; 10 nucleotides match TRBD1. Sequencing used PBMCs. Here the CDR3 reads CASSPGTGAAANYGYTF. CDR3 nucleotides: TGCGCCAGCAGCCCGGGGACAGGGGCCGCCGCGAACTATGGCTACACCTTC.